These T cell receptor beta chains were read from a single sample in a study of post-analysis software for immune sequencing data. MiXCR was run by TCRdb on the PCR reads, yielding one entry per CDR3 protein. Here the sample spans about 770,000 distinct CDR3 sequences, around 45% being singletons. The specimen was blood. The receptors shown here come from a girl aged 10-17 years with multiple sclerosis. CDR3s include the opening cysteine and the closing phenylalanine or tryptophan. The D gene is left open where the match is weak. Part of the rows lack a size; the others show once, few, many or a class for expanded clones.

v_gene	d_gene	j_gene	abundance	CDR3aa	CDR3nt
TRBV2	.	TRBJ2-7	.	CASSERPPQYF	TGTGCCAGCAGTGAAAGACCCCCGCAGTACTTC
TRBV10-3	.	TRBJ2-3	few	CAIAVEDTQYF	TGTGCCATCGCTGTTGAGGATACGCAGTATTTT
TRBV7-8	.	TRBJ1-4	few	CASSPREATNEKLFF	TGTGCCAGCAGCCCCCGCGAAGCAACTAATGAAAAACTGTTTTTT
TRBV7-3	TRBD1	TRBJ2-7	.	CASSPQGASAYEQYF	TGTGCCAGCAGCCCGCAGGGGGCTAGCGCCTACGAGCAGTACTTC
TRBV6-1	TRBD1	TRBJ2-5	.	CASCPHAGTGNEQYF	TGTGCCAGCTGCCCGCACGCCGGGACAGGGAATGAGCAGTACTTC
TRBV4-1	.	TRBJ1-5	few	CASSPGRHQPQHF	TGCGCCAGCAGCCCGGGACGACATCAGCCCCAGCATTTT
TRBV27	.	TRBJ2-5	few	CASSLEVPGGTQETQYF	TGTGCCAGCAGTTTAGAGGTTCCCGGGGGTACCCAAGAGACCCAGTACTTC
TRBV6-1	TRBD2	TRBJ2-2	.	CASSEKSGRATNTGELFF	TGTGCCAGCAGTGAAAAAAGCGGGAGGGCGACGAACACCGGGGAGCTGTTTTTT
TRBV7-9	TRBD2	TRBJ2-5	.	CASSPSGTYQETQYF	TGTGCCAGCAGCCCGAGCGGGACGTACCAAGAGACCCAGTACTTC
TRBV2	.	TRBJ2-1	few	CASQGGEQFF	TGTGCCAGCCAGGGCGGTGAGCAGTTCTTC
TRBV20-1	.	TRBJ2-1	few	CSARDMRENSYNEQFF	TGCAGTGCTAGAGATATGCGGGAAAACTCCTACAATGAGCAGTTCTTC
TRBV28	.	TRBJ2-7	.	CASTSRRGNAYEQYF	TGTGCCAGCACCTCCCGACGAGGGAACGCCTACGAGCAGTACTTC
TRBV7-9	.	TRBJ2-5	.	CASSPQIRRETQYF	TGTGCCAGCAGCCCACAGATACGAAGAGAGACCCAGTACTTC
TRBV12-5	.	TRBJ2-3	.	CAGGFVPKAGSTDTQYF	TGTGCTGGTGGCTTTGTACCCAAAGCGGGCAGCACAGATACGCAGTATTTT
TRBV12-3/TRBV12-4	.	TRBJ1-2	.	CASSLTDGYTF	TGTGCCAGCAGTTTGACGGATGGCTACACCTTC
TRBV10-3	TRBD1	TRBJ2-7	.	CAASDRRYEQYF	TGTGCCGCGTCGGACAGGCGCTACGAGCAGTACTTC
TRBV5-6	.	TRBJ1-2	.	CASSLNTGMKNYGYTF	TGTGCCAGCAGCCTAAATACCGGGATGAAGAACTATGGCTACACCTTC
TRBV9	TRBD2	TRBJ2-1	.	CASSVSLAGNEQFF	TGTGCCAGCAGCGTATCACTAGCGGGTAATGAGCAGTTCTTC
TRBV11-3	.	TRBJ2-7	.	CASSPRILSSYEQYF	TGTGCCAGCAGCCCGAGGATTCTCAGCTCCTACGAGCAGTACTTC
TRBV20-1	.	TRBJ2-5	few	CSAPDSYISEETQYF	TGCAGTGCCCCTGATTCCTACATTAGCGAGGAGACCCAGTACTTC
TRBV7-9	.	TRBJ2-7	.	CASSFITLGGYSYEQYF	TGTGCCAGCAGCTTCATTACGTTGGGGGGATACTCCTACGAGCAGTACTTC
TRBV28	.	TRBJ2-1	few	CASSSTGLISYNEQFF	TGTGCCAGCAGTTCCACCGGGTTAATCTCCTACAATGAGCAGTTCTTC
TRBV7-8	TRBD2	TRBJ2-3	.	CANSGGSPLRTQYF	TGTGCCAACAGCGGCGGGAGCCCCCTTCGAACGCAGTATTTT
TRBV6-5	.	TRBJ1-2	.	CASSYSDRPYGYTF	TGTGCCAGCAGTTACTCGGACAGACCCTATGGCTACACCTTC
TRBV12-3/TRBV12-4	.	TRBJ2-5	few	CASSFSPAETQYF	TGTGCCAGCAGTTTCTCTCCAGCAGAGACCCAGTACTTC
TRBV12-3/TRBV12-4	.	TRBJ2-1	.	CASSLGLDWRQFF	TGTGCCAGCAGTCTCGGACTCGATTGGCGGCAGTTCTTC
TRBV7-9	.	TRBJ1-1	.	CASVPGPWNTEAFF	TGTGCCAGCGTCCCCGGACCGTGGAACACTGAAGCTTTCTTT
TRBV11-2	.	TRBJ2-5	.	CASSLSRGDETQYF	TGTGCCAGCAGCTTATCCCGCGGGGATGAGACCCAGTACTTC
TRBV29-1	.	TRBJ2-1	.	CSVEGMLDSYNEQFF	TGCAGCGTTGAAGGTATGCTGGACTCCTACAATGAGCAGTTCTTC
TRBV11-2	TRBD2	TRBJ2-5	.	CASSLRLAGEGYQETQYF	TGTGCCAGCAGCCTCCGACTAGCGGGGGAGGGTTACCAAGAGACCCAGTACTTC
TRBV7-9	.	TRBJ2-7	.	CASSPPTAESSYNEQYF	TGTGCCAGCAGCCCCCCCACGGCAGAGAGCTCCTACAATGAGCAGTACTTC
TRBV29-1	.	TRBJ2-5	few	CSVEHSQETQYF	TGCAGCGTTGAACACAGCCAAGAGACCCAGTACTTC
TRBV20-1	TRBD1	TRBJ1-2	.	CSASETGPQNYGYTF	TGCAGTGCTAGTGAGACAGGGCCCCAGAACTATGGCTACACCTTC
TRBV4-3	.	TRBJ2-6	.	CASSQVQVPISGANVLTF	TGCGCCAGCAGCCAAGTTCAGGTGCCAATCTCTGGGGCCAACGTCCTGACTTTC
TRBV7-2	TRBD1	TRBJ1-6	few	CASSLVGQTLHF	TGTGCCAGCAGCTTAGTGGGACAGACCCTCCACTTT
TRBV4-3	TRBD2	TRBJ2-3	few	CASSQDLGLAGALDTQYF	TGCGCCAGCAGCCAAGATTTGGGGCTAGCGGGAGCCCTGGATACGCAGTATTTT
TRBV7-9	TRBD2	TRBJ2-5	.	CASIQGLEASGSNPETQYF	TGTGCCAGCATCCAGGGGTTAGAGGCTAGCGGGAGTAATCCAGAGACCCAGTACTTC
TRBV5-1	TRBD2	TRBJ2-7	.	CASSLDADSGRGEQYF	TGCGCCAGCAGCTTGGATGCTGATAGCGGGAGAGGCGAGCAGTACTTC
TRBV5-1	.	TRBJ2-1	few	CASSGDRYNEQFF	TGCGCCAGCTCGGGGGACAGATACAATGAGCAGTTCTTC
TRBV7-2	TRBD1	TRBJ1-2	.	CASSRQGTNYGYTF	TGTGCCAGCAGTCGACAGGGGACAAACTATGGCTACACCTTC
TRBV20-1	.	TRBJ2-1	few	CSARVASGGGNNEQFF	TGCAGTGCTAGAGTGGCTAGCGGAGGGGGGAACAATGAGCAGTTCTTC
TRBV6-1	.	TRBJ2-1	.	CASSVRGYEQFF	TGTGCTAGCAGTGTGAGGGGCTATGAGCAGTTCTTC
TRBV2	TRBD2	TRBJ2-1	.	CASSGTSGRAQGEQFF	TGTGCCAGCAGTGGGACTAGCGGGAGGGCCCAGGGAGAGCAGTTCTTC
TRBV12-3/TRBV12-4	.	TRBJ2-5	.	CASSRLDQIPRQYF	TGTGCCAGCAGCCGATTAGACCAAATTCCGAGGCAGTACTTC
TRBV2	.	TRBJ1-2	few	CASSERRQNYGYTF	TGTGCCAGCAGTGAACGTCGGCAGAACTATGGCTACACCTTC
TRBV12-3/TRBV12-4	TRBD2	TRBJ2-1	few	CASSPIGGSSYNEQFF	TGTGCCAGCAGCCCAATCGGGGGGAGCTCCTACAATGAGCAGTTCTTC
TRBV7-2	TRBD1	TRBJ2-7	.	CASSRGTGRTYEQYF	TGTGCCAGCAGTCGTGGGACAGGGAGGACCTACGAGCAGTACTTC
TRBV6-1	TRBD1	TRBJ2-7	few	CASMTGFGSYEQYF	TGTGCCAGCATGACAGGGTTTGGCTCCTACGAGCAGTACTTC